This T cell receptor beta chain was observed in a study of blood T cell repertoires in COVID-19. Looking at the study overall: Acute and convalescent COVID-19 specimens originated in the United States, Italy and Spain.

Per the authors' pipeline: Amplification of reference gene primers was used by the study to estimate nucleated cell counts. The method was immunoSEQ multiplex PCR; TCRdb's version includes in-frame clones alone and lacks a portion of them. D and trimming come from the DNA, and the V and J calls and clone size come from that table. Among approximately 140,000 clones listed, roughly 90% were seen once. The CDR3 totals 14 residues. The V and J ends lost 4 bases and 3 bases respectively, with 12 bases between them. The V gene's germline CDR1 is SGHAT and CDR2 FQDESV (reference sequence). Material: peripheral blood. This chain links TRBV11-1 with TRBJ1-1; D possibly corresponds to TRBD1 (5 bases). The sequence was obtained from a woman in her sixties or seventies with active or convalescent COVID-19. In DNA, the CDR3 is TGTGCCAGCAGCTCCACCGGGGGTGACACTGAAGCTTTCTTT. This encodes CASSSTGGDTEAFF.